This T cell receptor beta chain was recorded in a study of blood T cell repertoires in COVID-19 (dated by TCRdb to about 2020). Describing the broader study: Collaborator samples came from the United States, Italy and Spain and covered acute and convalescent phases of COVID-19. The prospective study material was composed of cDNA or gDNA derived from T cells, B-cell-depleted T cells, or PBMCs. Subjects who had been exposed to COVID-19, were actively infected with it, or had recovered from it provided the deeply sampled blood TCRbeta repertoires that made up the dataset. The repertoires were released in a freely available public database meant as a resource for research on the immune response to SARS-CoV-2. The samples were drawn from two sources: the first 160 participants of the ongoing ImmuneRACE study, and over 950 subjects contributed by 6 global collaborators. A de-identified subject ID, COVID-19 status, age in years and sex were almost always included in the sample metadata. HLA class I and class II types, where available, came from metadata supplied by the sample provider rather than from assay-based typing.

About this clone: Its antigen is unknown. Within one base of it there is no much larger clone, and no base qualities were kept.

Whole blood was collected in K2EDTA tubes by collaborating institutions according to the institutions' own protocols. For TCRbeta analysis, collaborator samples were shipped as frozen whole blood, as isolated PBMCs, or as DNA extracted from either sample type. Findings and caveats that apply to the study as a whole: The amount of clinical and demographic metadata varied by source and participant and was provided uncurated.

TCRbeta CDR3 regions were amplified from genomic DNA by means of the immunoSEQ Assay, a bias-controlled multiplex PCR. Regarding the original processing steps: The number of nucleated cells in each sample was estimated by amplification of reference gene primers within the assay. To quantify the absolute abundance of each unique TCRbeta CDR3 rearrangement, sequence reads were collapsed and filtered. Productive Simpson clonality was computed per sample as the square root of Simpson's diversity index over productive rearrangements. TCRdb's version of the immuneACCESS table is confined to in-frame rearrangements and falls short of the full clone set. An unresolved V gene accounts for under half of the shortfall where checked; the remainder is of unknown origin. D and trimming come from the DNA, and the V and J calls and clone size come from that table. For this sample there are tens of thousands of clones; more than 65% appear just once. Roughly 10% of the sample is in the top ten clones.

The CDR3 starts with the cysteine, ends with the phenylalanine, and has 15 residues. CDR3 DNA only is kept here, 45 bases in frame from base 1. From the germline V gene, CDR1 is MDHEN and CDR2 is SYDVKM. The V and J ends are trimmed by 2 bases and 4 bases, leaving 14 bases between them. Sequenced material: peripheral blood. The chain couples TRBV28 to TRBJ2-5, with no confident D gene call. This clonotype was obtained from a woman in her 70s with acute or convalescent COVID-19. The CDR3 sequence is CASSLPPPSTETQYF. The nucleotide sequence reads TGTGCCAGCAGTTTACCCCCGCCGAGTACAGAGACCCAGTACTTC.